This paragraph reports one T cell receptor (beta chain). The antigen remains unidentified. The data were obtained in a study of cytomegalovirus exposure and HLA in healthy donors. Findings of the study overall: As immune exposure information, only CMV serostatus was available.

The primer mix had 60 Vbeta and 13 Jbeta primers. Profiled with immunoSEQ multiplex PCR; TCRdb holds only in-frame clones, not every one. This table holds about 260,000 clones, under 80% found once. The TCR originated in a female donor in good health and CMV-seronegative. Material for sequencing was PBMCs.

The CDR3 reads CASSLIDRLGTEAFF. CDR3 in DNA: TGTGCCAGCAGTTTAATTGACAGGTTAGGCACTGAAGCTTTCTTT. V gene TRBV28 combines with J gene TRBJ1-1, with D maybe TRBD1 (6 bases). The CDR3 sequence is 15 residues long. Trimming took 2 bases from V and 4 from J, leaving 14 bases between them. CDR1 is MDHEN, CDR2 SYDVKM, per germline.